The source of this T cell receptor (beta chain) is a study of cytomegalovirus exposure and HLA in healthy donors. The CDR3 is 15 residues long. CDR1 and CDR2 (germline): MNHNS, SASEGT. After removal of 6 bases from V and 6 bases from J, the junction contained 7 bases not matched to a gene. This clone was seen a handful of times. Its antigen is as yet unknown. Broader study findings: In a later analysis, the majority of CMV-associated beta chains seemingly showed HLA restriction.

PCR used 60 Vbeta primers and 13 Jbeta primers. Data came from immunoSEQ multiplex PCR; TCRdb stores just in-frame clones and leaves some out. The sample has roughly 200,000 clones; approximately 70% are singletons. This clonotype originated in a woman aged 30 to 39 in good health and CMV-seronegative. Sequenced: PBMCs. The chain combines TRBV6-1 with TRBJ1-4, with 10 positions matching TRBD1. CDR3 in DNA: TGTGCCAGCAGGCCAACCGGGACAGGGGATGAAAAACTGTTTTTT. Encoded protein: CASRPTGTGDEKLFF.